These 12 T cell receptor beta chains share one sample of origin, sequenced in a study of Graves' ophthalmopathy and Graves' hyperthyroidism. Researchers took RNA transcripts and amplified TCR beta CDR3 regions from them. First-round RT-PCR relied on HTBI primers, and a second-round multiplex PCR came next. A single record per CDR3 protein comes from TCRdb applying MiXCR to the multiplex PCR reads. The profile shows 660,000 or so distinct CDR3 sequences, about two fifths of them singletons. The sequenced sample was peripheral blood. These receptors all stem from an adult man with Graves' ophthalmopathy.

This clonotype came up many times. The rearrangement joins TRBV29-1 to TRBJ2-5; D uncertain. The V end was cut by 3 bases, the J end by 7 bases, with 12 bases between. The CDR3 has 12 residues. CDR1 and CDR2 from the germline V gene are SQVTM and ANQGSEA. The CDR3 protein is CSVEERPGTQYF. CDR3 sequence (DNA): TGCAGCGTTGAGGAACGGCCTGGGACCCAGTACTTC.

CDR3: CSLGTVMNTEAFF. The CDR3 DNA reads as TGCAGCTTGGGGACAGTAATGAACACTGAAGCTTTCTTT. J is TRBJ1-1 and V is TRBV29-1, with 7 nucleotides matching TRBD1. The CDR3 runs to 13 residues. Per the germline V gene, CDR1 is SQVTM and CDR2 is ANQGSEA. V gave up 8 bases and J gave up 0 bases; unmatched junction bases: 6.

This clonotype was recorded at least ten times. Here the CDR3 DNA reads TGTGCCAGCAGACCACCACAGGGAGGAGAGACCCAGTACTTC. It is translated as CASRPPQGGETQYF. This chain links TRBV7-2 with TRBJ2-5, with D possibly being TRBD1 or TRBD2 (6 bases each). Germline V CDR1 and CDR2: SGHTA, FQGNSA. CDR3 length: 14 residues. V was shortened by 6 bases and J by 4 bases, with 15 bases between the two germline ends.

The V gene is TRBV19, the J gene TRBJ2-5; D is perhaps TRBD1 (6 bases). V lost 3 bases and J lost 5, with 19 bases in between. The germline V gene encodes CDR1 LNHDA and CDR2 SQIVND (reference sequence). This CDR3 is built from 16 residues. The CDR3, as DNA: TGTGCCAGTAGTATTTCAGTCGCGAACACAGGGGAGACCCAGTACTTC. It encodes CASSISVANTGETQYF.

The gene calls are TRBV29-1 and TRBJ2-6; D possibly corresponds to TRBD2 (5 bases). V lost 3 bases, J lost 12 bases, and 18 bases lay in between. Germline V gives CDR1 SQVTM, CDR2 ANQGSEA. This CDR3 is built from 14 residues. The CDR3 DNA sequence: TGCAGCGTTGACGTTGGCGGAGGTAGCATCGTCCTGACTTTC. This encodes CSVDVGGGSIVLTF. The full variable domain, rest sourced from reference TRBV29-1 and TRBJ2-6, is SAVISQKPSRDICQRGTSLTIQCQVDSQVTMMFWYRQQPGQSLTLIATANQGSEATYESGFVIDKFPISRPNLTFSTLTVSNMSPEDSSIYLCSVDVGGGSIVLTFGAGSRLTVL.

Turning to this clonotype: A much larger clone sits a single nucleotide away, making a read error possible. The V gene is TRBV10-3, the J gene TRBJ2-2; the D is unclear. The CDR3 runs to 18 residues. The V and J ends lost 3 bases and 3 bases respectively, with 20 bases between them. CDR1 is ENHRY and CDR2 is SYGVKD in the germline V gene. CDR3 sequence reads: CAISEARFSSGDTGELFF. As DNA, the CDR3 is TGTGCCATCAGTGAAGCGCGGTTTAGCTCAGGAGACACCGGGGAGCTGTTTTTT.

This clonotype was picked up many times. The chain recombines TRBV12-3 or TRBV12-4 with TRBJ1-5; D may be TRBD1 (6 bases). With 5 bases removed from V and 2 bases from J, the gap between germline ends came to 10 bases. The CDR3 has 14 amino acids. DNA of the CDR3: TGTGCCAGCAGTCCTGAGGGGGGCAATCAGCCCCAGCATTTT. Its translation is CASSPEGGNQPQHF.

This clonotype appeared once. This sequence joins TRBV15 and TRBJ2-3; 9 nucleotides align to TRBD1. CDR3 size: 15 residues. The J segment lost 6 bases and the V segment lost 4 bases, leaving 8 bases of the junction unmatched. The germline V gene has CDR1 LNHNV and CDR2 YYDKDF (reference sequence). CDR3 sequence reads: CATSIQGAAPDTQYF. The CDR3, as DNA: TGTGCCACCAGCATACAGGGGGCGGCCCCCGATACGCAGTATTTT.

This clonotype was counted many times. The chain links TRBV20-1 to TRBJ2-5, with D perhaps matching TRBD2 (7 bases). V was cut by 3 bases and J by 5 bases, with 19 bases left in between. CDR3 length: 15 amino acids. Germline CDR1 and CDR2: DFQATT and SNEGSKA (reference sequence). CDR3 sequence: CSASIGGRVLETQYF. CDR3 in DNA: TGCAGTGCTAGTATCGGGGGGCGGGTCTTGGAGACCCAGTACTTC.

V gene TRBV20-1 combines with J gene TRBJ1-1; 10 bases fit TRBD1. After removal of 3 bases from V and 4 bases from J, the junction contained 2 bases not matched to a gene. Germline V gene lookup returns CDR1 DFQATT and CDR2 SNEGSKA (reference sequence). The length of the CDR3 is 13 residues. CDR3 amino acids: CSASRQGATEAFF. The DNA for the CDR3 is TGCAGTGCTAGTAGACAGGGGGCCACTGAAGCTTTCTTT.

This clonotype has ten or more counts. This rearrangement joins TRBV20-1 to TRBJ1-5; weak D call: TRBD1 (5 bases). The V gene's germline CDR1 is DFQATT and CDR2 SNEGSKA (reference sequence). Trimming removed 6 bases from V and 2 bases from J, with 5 bases in between. The CDR3 is made up of 11 amino acids. Here the CDR3 reads CSARGNQPQHF. CDR3 bases: TGCAGTGCCAGGGGCAATCAGCCCCAGCATTTT.

Concerning this clonotype: A much larger clonotype is one base distant, so this may be a read error. This chain uses TRBV6-1 with TRBJ2-2; no firm D call. Trimming shortened V by 3 bases and J by 7 bases, and 6 bases separated the two germline ends. Germline CDR1 and CDR2: MNHNS and SASEGT. The CDR3 has 12 amino acids. The CDR3 loop reads CASSEPRGELFF. CDR3 bases: TGTGCCAGCAGTGAGCCCCGCGGGGAGCTGTTTTTT.